What follows are 6 T cell receptor beta chains derived from one specimen sequenced in a study of blood T cell repertoires in COVID-19. Repertoires were generated with immunoSEQ multiplex PCR, while TCRdb's copy carries only in-frame clones and drops some. The table records 250,000 to 350,000 clones, roughly 89% of them present only once. Sequenced input: peripheral blood. All receptors derive from a woman between 40 and 50 years old who had recovered from COVID-19.

The chain joins TRBV11-3 to TRBJ2-3; tentative D call: TRBD2 (5 bases). V lost 3 bases and J 0 bases, leaving 7 bases between the germline ends. The CDR3 is 14 amino acids. Germline CDR1 and CDR2: SGHNT and YENEEA. The CDR3 protein is CASSFGGSTDTQYF. DNA for the CDR3: TGTGCCAGCAGCTTCGGCGGGAGCACAGATACGCAGTATTTT.

The J gene is TRBJ2-1, the V gene TRBV9, with 10 nucleotides matching TRBD2. Germline trimming cut 0 bases from V and 0 bases from J; bases unmatched to any gene: 6. The germline gives CDR1 SGDLS, CDR2 YYNGEE. The CDR3 covers 18 residues. CDR3 in DNA: TGTGCCAGCAGCGTAGCTTGGGCTAGCGGGAGCTCCTACAATGAGCAGTTCTTC. The encoded protein is CASSVAWASGSSYNEQFF.

J is TRBJ2-3 and V is TRBV3-1 (or the pseudogene TRBV3-2), with 11 bases identical to TRBD2. Germline CDR1 reads LGHDT; CDR2 reads YNNKEL (reference sequence). V lost 0 bases and J lost 6; bases outside the gene matches: 8. The CDR3 runs to 17 residues. CDR3 bases: TGTGCCAGCAGCCAAGATGGTCTAGCGGGGGGTACGGATACGCAGTATTTT. Amino acids: CASSQDGLAGGTDTQYF.

The gene calls are TRBV18 and TRBJ2-2; TRBD1 agrees at 8 bases. Per germline, CDR1 KGHSH and CDR2 LQKENI. V shed 5 bases and J 6 bases; nucleotides not matched to a gene: 5. The CDR3 covers 14 residues. The CDR3 DNA follows: TGTGCCAGCTCAGGACAGGGTGGCGCCGGGGAGCTGTTTTTT. Its translation is CASSGQGGAGELFF.

This rearrangement joins TRBV14 to TRBJ2-1; 7 bases match TRBD1. In germline, CDR1 is SGHDN, CDR2 FVKESK. CDR3 length: 13 residues. V was pared by 6 bases and J by 4 bases, with 3 bases of the junction left unmatched. CDR3 region: CASRRQGYNEQFF. CDR3 in DNA: TGTGCCAGCAGACGACAGGGTTACAATGAGCAGTTCTTC.

The V and J genes are TRBV29-1 and TRBJ2-5; 7 bases map to TRBD1. J lost 1 base, V lost 7 bases, and 9 bases had no gene match. CDR3 length: 14 amino acids. Germline loops: CDR1 SQVTM, CDR2 ANQGSEA. The DNA of the CDR3 is TGCAGCGCCCAGCCAGGGACAGCCCAAGAGACCCAGTACTTC. This encodes CSAQPGTAQETQYF. Using reference TRBV29-1 and TRBJ2-5 for the parts outside the CDR3, the full variable domain is SAVISQKPSRDICQRGTSLTIQCQVDSQVTMMFWYRQQPGQSLTLIATANQGSEATYESGFVIDKFPISRPNLTFSTLTVSNMSPEDSSIYLCSAQPGTAQETQYFGPGTRLLVL.